Below are 5 T cell receptor beta chains sequenced from a single sample in a study of early stage breast cancer tumors. The assay was immunoSEQ multiplex PCR, and TCRdb's table has in-frame clones only and misses some. The sample yields approximately 54,000 clones, roughly 78% seen once. Sequences were obtained from blood. These receptors originate from a person aged 40-50 years with breast cancer.

This sequence joins TRBV6-5 and TRBJ2-7, with TRBD2 identical over 9 bases. Per the germline V gene, CDR1 is MNHEY and CDR2 is SVGAGI. The CDR3 length is 12 residues. V was pared by 6 bases and J by 7 bases, with 4 bases of the junction left unmatched. The CDR3 is CASSGLAREQYF. In DNA, the CDR3 is TGTGCCAGCAGCGGACTAGCGCGGGAGCAGTACTTC.

V gene TRBV19 combines with J gene TRBJ1-1; TRBD1 agrees at 9 bases. Germline V gene lookup returns CDR1 LNHDA and CDR2 SQIVND (reference sequence). V lost 5 bases and J lost 4; bases outside the gene matches: 5. This CDR3 contains 14 residues. Written as DNA, the CDR3 is TGTGCCAGTAGTGCGACAGGGGGAGGCACTGAAGCTTTCTTT. Protein: CASSATGGGTEAFF.

The J gene is TRBJ2-7, the V gene TRBV2; D gene uncertain. The CDR3 contains 12 residues. V dropped 4 bases and J dropped 4 bases, with 8 bases sitting between them. Germline loops: CDR1 SNHLY, CDR2 FYNNEI. The CDR3 protein is CASSGGPYEQYF. CDR3 nucleotides: TGTGCCAGCAGTGGAGGACCATACGAGCAGTACTTC. The whole variable domain, filled in from reference TRBV2 and TRBJ2-7, reads EPEVTQTPSHQVTQMGQEVILRCVPISNHLYFYWYRQILGQKVEFLVSFYNNEISEKSEIFDDQFSVERPDGSNFTLKIRSTKLEDSAMYFCASSGGPYEQYFGPGTRLTVT.

CDR3 DNA: TGTGCCAGCAGGGGATGGGGCGCGGGCAGCAATCAGCCCCAGCATTTT. Amino acid sequence: CASRGWGAGSNQPQHF. The V call is TRBV6-6, the J call TRBJ1-5; maybe TRBD1 (5 bases). The CDR3 has 16 amino acids. V lost 6 bases to trimming and J lost 1 base, with 16 bases between them. Germline loops: CDR1 MNHNY, CDR2 SVGAGI (reference sequence).

The chain couples TRBV27 to TRBJ2-7; 8 bases agree with TRBD1. With 6 bases clipped from V and 4 bases from J, the junction kept 5 bases outside the gene matches. The CDR3 is 13 amino acids. The germline V gene encodes CDR1 MNHEY and CDR2 SMNVEV (reference sequence). This CDR3 is CASRDRGLYEQYF. The CDR3 coding sequence is TGTGCCAGCAGAGACAGGGGTCTATACGAGCAGTACTTC.